The TCR beta chain described here comes from a study of cytomegalovirus exposure and HLA in healthy donors (dated by TCRdb to the late 2010s). About the study as a whole: An earlier analysis of a few hundred of the donors reported 276 Gb of sequence data and 117 million unique TCR beta sequences obtained from approximately 180 million T cells. Typing coverage varied by locus: roughly 629-640 donors for A, B, C, DRB1 and DQB1; more than 500 for DQA1; more than 600 for DPA1; around 450 for DPB1. Around 320 gigabases of sequencing data and approximately 80 million unique TCR sequences were included in an early release covering about 600 HLA-typed donors. The T cell repertoires of under 750 subjects were profiled by immunosequencing and related to cytomegalovirus serostatus. Donor age, sex, ethnicity and CMV serostatus were collected together with the repertoire data. Four to six DR-DQ haplotypes were handled as single units for association and clustering because linkage in the cohort was strong. High-throughput TCR immunosequencing, statistical association of individual TCRs with disease status, and machine learning were combined to predict cytomegalovirus infection status. Every repertoire in the discovery cohort had been generated on one and the same sequencing platform. Among about 370 genotyped donors of the cohort, an average of approximately 200,000 unique TCR beta nucleotide sequences was sequenced per donor, of which approximately 18% were non-productive. Besides the first cohort of 550 to 750 subjects, a separate validation cohort made up of over 95 different subjects was used. Genome-wide SNP genotypes for about 55% of the roughly 670 donors were used in a later genetic analysis, which treated that subset as a discovery cohort. Class I and class II HLA loci were covered by the typing at four-digit resolution. In a later analysis, previously published TCR beta repertoires from 666 donors were re-analyzed and high-resolution HLA genotyping was added so that TCR occurrence patterns could be studied. Rather than using new phenotypic data, the later analysis identified candidate immune exposures from TCR beta sequences and from how often those sequences occurred across donors. An earlier analysis of roughly 580 of the donors used high-throughput TCR beta sequencing to judge whether each TCR beta V gene segment behaved as functional or pseudogenic. The study was designed to test whether signatures of past pathogen exposure could be identified by cataloging public T cell receptors. Of the roughly 400 genotyped donors, approximately 83% fell in the genetic ancestry cluster associated with self-reported Caucasian donors. General study outcomes and caveats: Because HLA typing was missing for some donors at each locus, association tests included only the typed subset. At a false discovery rate of 0.05, a later analysis linked 16,951 TCR beta sequences to specific HLA alleles. Some IMGT-functional V segments, including TRBV6-2 and TRBV6-3, could not be told apart with the 87-base-pair reads, so those segments were excluded. Compared with the approximately 600-donor mean, donors in an Asian-associated ancestry cluster had fewer N-insertions in productive TCRs, according to a later genetic analysis. Roughly uniform sequencing depth across donors was assumed in presence/absence analyses, although this assumption may not hold. This cohort had only TCR beta chains sequenced, and the lack of alpha or paired-chain data limited which features could be detected. A later analysis found that HLA-associated TCR beta chains were more clonally expanded and had lower generation probabilities than equally common non-associated chains. A later analysis reported that several top co-occurrence clusters appeared linked to parvovirus B19, influenza, CMV and Epstein-Barr virus. In the study, approximately 150 TCR beta chains were listed as associated with cytomegalovirus. Three of the identified cytomegalovirus-associated TCR beta chains were confirmed in vitro to be specific for cytomegalovirus antigens. The authors suggested that the approach could potentially be extended to other disease states and immunological phenotypes. In both the original and validation cohorts, the classifier was reported to diagnose cytomegalovirus status with high specificity and sensitivity. V-gene and J-gene trimming of TCR beta chains was associated with a missense DCLRE1C variant in a later genetic analysis, and the association was replicated in an independent cohort. A further reported finding was that TCR beta sequences accurately predicted the HLA-A and HLA-B alleles for most subjects in the first cohort. Assigning TCR associations to individual alleles was difficult when HLA alleles, especially DR and DQ, strongly co-occurred. A later analysis found that TCR association rates varied across HLA loci, with DRB1 alleles showing the most associated TCRs and HLA-C alleles the fewest. Correlated functional status among segregating V segments might be attributable to linkage disequilibrium, but an unknown experimental factor could not be ruled out. Most TCR sequences were observed very rarely across donors, whereas some public TCRs were present in many individuals. CMV serostatus was the only immune exposure information available for the cohort. Because counts were too low, seventeen rarely observed V segments, including chromosome 9 orphons, were left out of the earlier analysis of about 500 of the donors. A later analysis found that most CMV-associated TCR beta chains appeared HLA-restricted, with HLA associations seemingly driven largely by CMV exposure. A cluster of highly shared sequence variants was judged likely to be a technical artifact of the sequencing pipeline. Broadly in line with IMGT annotations, most TCR beta V segments showed up in productive rearrangements about 87% or about 30% of the time in an earlier analysis of several hundred of the donors.

The cohort was made up of 666 healthy bone marrow donors. At the time of sampling, all cohort members were nominally healthy, though unrecorded immune exposures were likely present. The donor was CMV seropositive and belonged to the group of more than 250 seropositive cohort members. A peripheral blood sample was collected from each donor, and TCR beta sequencing was performed on peripheral blood mononuclear cells. Genomic DNA extraction from the blood cell samples was performed with the Qiagen DNeasy Blood Extraction Kit. Details on this clone: The clone's antigen remains unknown. No much larger clonotype is one base removed from it; base qualities were not supplied.

From its cysteine to its phenylalanine, the CDR3 spans 14 amino acids. The entry retains the CDR3 DNA only, 42 bases that are in frame from base 1. In the germline V gene, CDR1 corresponds to MDHEN and CDR2 to SYDVKM. The junction carries 20 bases between V and J, which are trimmed by 7 bases and 9 bases respectively. Library construction relied on the immunoSEQ multiplex PCR assay. The multiplex PCR relied on a mix of 60 forward primers for TCR Vbeta segments and 13 reverse primers for TCR Jbeta segments. Amplification of the CDR3 region of rearranged TCR beta genes was performed with a multiplex PCR assay on genomic DNA. Amplified TCR beta libraries were sequenced as 87-base-pair reads on the Illumina HiSeq System. The paper's processing steps were these. A later analysis tallied roughly 78 million unique TCR beta chains across the 666 repertoires, and some 10 million of those chains were shared by two or more donors. A nearest-neighbor algorithm error-corrected the raw reads and collapsed the reads into unique sequences, merging closely related sequences to remove PCR and sequencing errors. CDR3 sequences were aligned to IMGT reference sequences to assign V, D and J gene segments. For a sequence to be retained, a match of at least six nucleotides to both a V gene segment and a J gene segment was required. Rearrangements were classified as productive when the CDR3 lacked stop codons and remained in frame with V and J, and all other rearrangements were classified as non-productive. Following IMGT convention, CDR3 was defined as the stretch from the second conserved V-encoded cysteine to the conserved J-encoded phenylalanine. The earlier analysis of 500 to 750 of the donors excluded any sequence lacking an unambiguous match to a single V gene segment. In an earlier analysis of 587 of the donors, a V segment was called functional when productive rearrangements were above 56.7%, and segregating when the standard deviation between donors exceeded 5%. A statistical classification framework was built to diagnose cytomegalovirus status from the catalog of TCR beta chain sequences. A later analysis assigned V and J genes by comparing TCR nucleotide sequences with IMGT/GENE-DB human TR gene sequences. In a later analysis, CDR3 sequences and most-parsimonious VDJ recombination scenarios were assigned using the TCRdist pipeline. A later analysis defined each TCR beta chain by its CDR3 amino acid sequence plus V-gene family, and excluded reads lacking a unique V-gene family. As a way to deal with suspected cross-contamination and a sequencing artifact, a later analysis dropped 450 to 700 nucleotide sequences that were highly shared and had low generation probability. In a later analysis, a clonal expansion index was calculated for each public chain from normalized within-repertoire ranks of inferred template counts. Generation probabilities in a later analysis came from a VDJ recombination model fitted to out-of-frame rearrangements, and those results were checked against IGoR. Hypergeometric tests were used in a later analysis to score TCR-TCR, TCR-HLA and TCR-CMV co-occurrence, with a repertoire-size bias correction applied to the TCR pairs. False discovery rates were estimated in a later analysis by permuting HLA or CMV assignments 20 times. A later analysis grouped co-occurring TCRs with DBSCAN, adding TCRdist sequence similarity when clustering within HLA-allele-positive subsets. Co-occurrence clustering excluded repertoires with fewer than 30,000 or more than 120,000 public chains, plus five with anomalous nucleotide sharing. TCRdb obtained this table from immuneACCESS and retained in-frame rearrangements with V and J assigned. These tables miss some clones; where compared with another copy, unresolved V genes account for less than half of the shortfall, and the remainder is unexplained. Clonal size and the V and J genes are those of that table, whereas D and trimming came from the DNA. The sample has about 59,000 clones on record, about 77% of them singletons. Of the sample, about 6.8% is held by the ten largest clones.

Sequencing was done on a sample of PBMCs. This receptor was identified in a man younger than 40 in good health and CMV-seropositive. The V and J genes are TRBV28 and TRBJ2-3; no D gene call is confident. The CDR3 in this case is CASTKPVQIPTQYF. The DNA sequence reads TGTGCCAGCACCAAACCCGTACAGATACCAACGCAGTATTTT.